A single sample gave rise to the 3 T cell receptor beta chains below, sequenced in a study of blood T cell repertoires in COVID-19. Measured with immunoSEQ multiplex PCR; TCRdb has only the in-frame clones, and not every one. The sample yields around 300,000 clones, approximately 90% seen once. The specimen sequenced was peripheral blood. Receptors originate from a woman under 40 with COVID-19, enrolled during active disease.

This clone showed up just a few times. The rearrangement uses TRBV5-5 and TRBJ2-1, with 10 nucleotides matching TRBD2. After removal of 0 bases from V and 6 bases from J, the junction contained 9 bases not matched to a gene. CDR1 is SGHKS and CDR2 is YYEKEE in the germline V gene (reference sequence). This CDR3 contains 17 residues. CDR3 nucleotides: TGTGCCAGCAGCTTGGGTCCACTAGCGGGAAAGGGCAATGAGCAGTTCTTC. Amino acids: CASSLGPLAGKGNEQFF.

This chain joins TRBV9 and TRBJ2-2, with D unresolved. The CDR3 length is 14 residues. The germline CDR1 and CDR2 sequences are SGDLS and YYNGEE. Trimming removed 0 bases at V and 3 bases at J, with 6 bases between. CDR3 region: CASSVDEDTGELFF. The CDR3 DNA reads as TGTGCCAGCAGCGTAGATGAGGACACCGGGGAGCTGTTTTTT.

The genes are TRBV6-5 and TRBJ1-1, with 8 bases matching TRBD1. Per the germline V gene, CDR1 is MNHEY and CDR2 is SVGAGI. There are 12 residues in the CDR3. Germline trimming cut 10 bases from V and 5 bases from J; bases unmatched to any gene: 6. The CDR3 coding sequence is TGTGCCACCGGACAGGGTGGGACTGAAGCTTTCTTT. Its translation is CATGQGGTEAFF.